The clone carrying this TCR beta chain was picked up a small number of times. The antigen is not known. The V gene lost 8 bases and the J gene lost 1 base, with 8 bases spanning the gap. The CDR3 is 12 amino acids. Germline values: CDR1 MNHEY, CDR2 SMNVEV (reference sequence). TCRdb called the 5' RACE reads again in MiXCR, with one record for every CDR3 protein. Seen here are roughly 620,000 distinct CDR3 sequences, more than 15% observed once, and the top ten hold more than 10%. The source of the sample is a study of T-cell memory formation after mild COVID-19. Overall study findings and caveats: Contracting clones from day 15 to 85 showed balanced CD4/CD8; later expanders favored CD4+.

The V call is TRBV27, the J call TRBJ1-1; D unresolved. The source of this sequence is an adult woman who had mild COVID-19 (a few samples of this study predate the infection). Cell type and time point are not known. Sequencing was performed on PBMCs or a T cell subset sorted from them (not recorded which). This CDR3 is CASGNKNTEAFF. The CDR3 bases are TGTGCCAGCGGTAACAAGAACACTGAAGCTTTCTTT.